This T cell receptor (beta chain) was obtained from a study of T cell changes during pregnancy in multiple sclerosis. This clone showed up just once. Using immunoSEQ multiplex PCR, the repertoire was profiled, and TCRdb retains in-frame clones only, with some absent. The sample contains about 50,000 clones, roughly 90% of which appear only once. The receptor was isolated from a female donor with multiple sclerosis, enrolled in a pregnancy study. The starting material was CD4+ T cells from peripheral blood mononuclear cells, obtained after pregnancy.

CDR3 bases: TGTGCCACCAGCAGAGATACCAGCGGGAGTGAGCAGTACTTC. Protein product: CATSRDTSGSEQYF. This rearrangement joins TRBV15 to TRBJ2-7; 8 bases fit TRBD2. Germline-derived CDR1 and CDR2 are LNHNV and YYDKDF (reference sequence). This CDR3 is 14 amino acids long. After removal of 0 bases from V and 7 bases from J, the junction contained 5 bases not matched to a gene.